This TCR beta chain was identified in a study of CD8 T cells in Susac syndrome. Study-level results: The authors acknowledged that the study's TCR sequencing and HLA analysis involved relatively few individuals.

RNA amounts of roughly 0.45 to 1 ug underwent reverse transcription with random hexamers. By means of immunoSEQ multiplex PCR, TCR beta CDR3 spanning 54 Vbeta and 13 Jbeta underwent amplification. TCRdb re-called the immunoSEQ multiplex PCR reads through MiXCR, storing one row per CDR3 protein. The sample yields approximately 200,000 distinct CDR3 sequences, over 90% seen once. The T cells that were sequenced for TCR beta were CD8+ and CD4+ cells from blood. TEMRA cells were FACS-enriched, while CD8+ and CD4+ T cells were negatively isolated. V was clipped by 0 bases and J by 1 base, with 6 bases between them. The CDR3 length is 13 residues. CDR1 GTSNPN and CDR2 SVGIG come from the germline V gene (reference sequence). A remark on this clonotype: Antigen: not known.

The chain uses TRBV30 and TRBJ1-1; D not resolved. Source material: CD4+ T cells from PBMCs. The receptor's source is a human donor with multiple sclerosis. CDR3 in amino acids: CAWSVEQNTEAFF. CDR3 sequence (DNA): TGTGCCTGGAGTGTAGAACAGAACACTGAAGCTTTCTTT.